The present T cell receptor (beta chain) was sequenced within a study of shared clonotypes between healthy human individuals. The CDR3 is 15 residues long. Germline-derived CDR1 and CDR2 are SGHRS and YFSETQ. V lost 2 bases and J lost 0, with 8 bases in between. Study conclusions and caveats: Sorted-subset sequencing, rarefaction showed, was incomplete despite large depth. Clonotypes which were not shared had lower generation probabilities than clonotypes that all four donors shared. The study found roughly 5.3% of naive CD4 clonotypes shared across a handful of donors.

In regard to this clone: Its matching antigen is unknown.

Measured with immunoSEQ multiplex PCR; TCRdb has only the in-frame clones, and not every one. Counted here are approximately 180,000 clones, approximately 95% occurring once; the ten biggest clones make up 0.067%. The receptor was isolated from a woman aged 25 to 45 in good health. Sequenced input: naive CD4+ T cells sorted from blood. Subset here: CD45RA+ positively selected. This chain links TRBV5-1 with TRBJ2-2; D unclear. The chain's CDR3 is CASSFQLTNTGELFF. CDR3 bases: TGCGCCAGCAGCTTTCAGTTGACGAACACCGGGGAGCTGTTTTTT. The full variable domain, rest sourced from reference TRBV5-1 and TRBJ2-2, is KAGVTQTPRYLIKTRGQQVTLSCSPISGHRSVSWYQQTPGQGLQFLFEYFSETQRNKGNFPGRFSGRQFSNSRSEMNVSTLELGDSALYLCASSFQLTNTGELFFGEGSRLTVL.